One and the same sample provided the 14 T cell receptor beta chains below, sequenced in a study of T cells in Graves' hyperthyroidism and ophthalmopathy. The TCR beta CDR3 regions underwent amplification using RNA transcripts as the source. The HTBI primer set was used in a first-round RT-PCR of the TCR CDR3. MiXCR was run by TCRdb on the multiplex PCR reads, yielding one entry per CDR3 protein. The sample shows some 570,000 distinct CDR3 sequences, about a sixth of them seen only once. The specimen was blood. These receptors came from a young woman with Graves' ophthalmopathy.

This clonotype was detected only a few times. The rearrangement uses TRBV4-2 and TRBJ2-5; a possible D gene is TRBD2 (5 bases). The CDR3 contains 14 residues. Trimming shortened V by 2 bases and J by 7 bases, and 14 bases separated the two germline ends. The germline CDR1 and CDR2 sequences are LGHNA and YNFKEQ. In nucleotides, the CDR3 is TGTGCCAGCAGCCAACCGGCTGAGGGCGCGACCCAGTACTTC. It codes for CASSQPAEGATQYF.

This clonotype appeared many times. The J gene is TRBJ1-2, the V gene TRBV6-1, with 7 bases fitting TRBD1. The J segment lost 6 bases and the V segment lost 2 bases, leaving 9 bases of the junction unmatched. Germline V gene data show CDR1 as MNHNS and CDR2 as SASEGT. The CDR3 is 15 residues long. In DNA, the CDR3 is TGTGCCAGCAGTGAATTGGTAGACAGGGTGAATGGCTACACCTTC. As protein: CASSELVDRVNGYTF.

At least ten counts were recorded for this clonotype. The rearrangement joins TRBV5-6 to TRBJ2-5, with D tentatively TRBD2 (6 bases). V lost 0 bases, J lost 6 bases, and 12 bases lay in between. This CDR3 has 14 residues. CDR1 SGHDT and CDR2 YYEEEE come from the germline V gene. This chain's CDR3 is CASSLVEGIKTQYF. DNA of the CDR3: TGTGCCAGCAGCTTGGTGGAGGGGATAAAGACCCAGTACTTC.

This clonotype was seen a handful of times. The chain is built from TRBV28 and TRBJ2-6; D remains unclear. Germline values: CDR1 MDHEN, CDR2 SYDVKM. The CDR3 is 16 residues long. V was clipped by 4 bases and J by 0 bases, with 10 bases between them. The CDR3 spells CASSSAGRSGANVLTF. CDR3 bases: TGTGCCAGCAGTTCGGCTGGACGCTCTGGGGCCAACGTCCTGACTTTC.

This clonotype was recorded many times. The CDR3 nucleotides read TGTGCCAGCAGCCAAGCGGCAGGGAGCTATGGCTACACCTTC. It translates to CASSQAAGSYGYTF. The chain recombines TRBV4-2 with TRBJ1-2; TRBD1 is a possible D gene (5 bases). In germline, CDR1 is LGHNA, CDR2 YNFKEQ. The length of the CDR3 is 14 residues. Trimming left V 1 base short and J 4 bases short, with 10 bases between.

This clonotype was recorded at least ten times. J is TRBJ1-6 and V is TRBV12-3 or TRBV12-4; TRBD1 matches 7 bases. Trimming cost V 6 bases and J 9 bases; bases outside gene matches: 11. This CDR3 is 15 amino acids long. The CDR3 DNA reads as TGTGCCAGCAGGCCCACGACAGGGATTGGTTCACCCCTCCACTTT. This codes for CASRPTTGIGSPLHF.

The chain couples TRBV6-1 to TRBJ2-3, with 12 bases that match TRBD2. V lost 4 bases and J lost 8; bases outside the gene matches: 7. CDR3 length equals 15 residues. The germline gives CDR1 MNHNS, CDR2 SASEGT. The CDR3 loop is CASSGLAGAPGTQYF. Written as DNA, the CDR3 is TGTGCCAGCAGTGGACTAGCGGGGGCGCCCGGTACGCAGTATTTT.

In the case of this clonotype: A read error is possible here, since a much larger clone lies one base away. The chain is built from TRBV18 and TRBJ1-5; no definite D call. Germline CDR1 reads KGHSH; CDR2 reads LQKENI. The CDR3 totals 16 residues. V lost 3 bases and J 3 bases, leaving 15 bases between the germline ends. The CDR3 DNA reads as TGTGCCAGCTCACCCACCGTGGCAGGACTCAATCAGCCCCAGCATTTT. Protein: CASSPTVAGLNQPQHF.

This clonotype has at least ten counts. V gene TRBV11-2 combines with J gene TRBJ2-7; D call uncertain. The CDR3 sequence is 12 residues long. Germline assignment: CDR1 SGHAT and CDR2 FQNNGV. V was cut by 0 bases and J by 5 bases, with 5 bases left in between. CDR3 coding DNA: TGTGCCAGCAGCTTAGAGTCGCACGAGCAGTACTTC. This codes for CASSLESHEQYF. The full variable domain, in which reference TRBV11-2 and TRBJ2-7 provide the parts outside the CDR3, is EAGVAQSPRYKIIEKRQSVAFWCNPISGHATLYWYQQILGQGPKLLIQFQNNGVVDDSQLPKDRFSAERLKGVDSTLKIQPAKLEDSAVYLCASSLESHEQYFGPGTRLTVT.

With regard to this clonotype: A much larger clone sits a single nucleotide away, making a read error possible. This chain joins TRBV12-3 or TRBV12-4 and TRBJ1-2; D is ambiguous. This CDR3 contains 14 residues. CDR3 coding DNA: TGTGCCAACAGTTTCGGACGTCTCAACTATGGCTACACCTTC. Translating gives CANSFGRLNYGYTF.

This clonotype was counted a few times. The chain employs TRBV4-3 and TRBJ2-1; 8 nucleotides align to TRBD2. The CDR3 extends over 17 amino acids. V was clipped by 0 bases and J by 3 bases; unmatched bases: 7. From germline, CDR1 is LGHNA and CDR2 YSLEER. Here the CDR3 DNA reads TGCGCCAGCAGCCAAGATTTGCAGCGGGAGTTCTACAATGAGCAGTTCTTC. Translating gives CASSQDLQREFYNEQFF.

CDR3 coding DNA: TGTGCCAGCAGCTTGGCAGGGACAGCATTGGAGGATACGCAGTATTTT. It codes for CASSLAGTALEDTQYF. J is TRBJ2-3 and V is TRBV5-6; TRBD1 matches 7 bases. CDR1 is SGHDT, CDR2 YYEEEE, per germline. The length of the CDR3 is 16 residues. V shed 0 bases, J shed 6 bases, and the junction held 10 bases outside the gene matches.

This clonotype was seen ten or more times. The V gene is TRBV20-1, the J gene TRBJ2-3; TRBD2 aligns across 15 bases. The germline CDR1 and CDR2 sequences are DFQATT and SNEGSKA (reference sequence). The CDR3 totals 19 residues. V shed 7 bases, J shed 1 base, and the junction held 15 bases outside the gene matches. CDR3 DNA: TGCAGTGTTATCCCCGGACTAGCGGGGGGGCATTTCCGCACAGATACGCAGTATTTT. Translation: CSVIPGLAGGHFRTDTQYF.

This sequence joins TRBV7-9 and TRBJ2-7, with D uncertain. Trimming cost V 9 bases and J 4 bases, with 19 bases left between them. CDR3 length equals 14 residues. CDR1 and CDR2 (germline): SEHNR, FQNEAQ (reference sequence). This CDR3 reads CASSMSPGEYEQYF. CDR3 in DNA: TGTGCCAGTAGTATGTCCCCGGGTGAGTACGAGCAGTACTTC.